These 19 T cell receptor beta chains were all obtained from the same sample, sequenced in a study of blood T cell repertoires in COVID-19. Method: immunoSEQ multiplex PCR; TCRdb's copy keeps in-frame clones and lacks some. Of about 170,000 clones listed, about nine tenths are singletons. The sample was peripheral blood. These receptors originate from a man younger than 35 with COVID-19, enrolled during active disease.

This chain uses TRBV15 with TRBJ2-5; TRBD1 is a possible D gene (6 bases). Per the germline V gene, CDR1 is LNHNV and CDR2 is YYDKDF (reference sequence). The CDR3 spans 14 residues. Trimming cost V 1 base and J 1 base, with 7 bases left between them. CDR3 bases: TGTGCCACCAGCAGAGGAGGGGGCCAAGAGACCCAGTACTTC. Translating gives CATSRGGGQETQYF.

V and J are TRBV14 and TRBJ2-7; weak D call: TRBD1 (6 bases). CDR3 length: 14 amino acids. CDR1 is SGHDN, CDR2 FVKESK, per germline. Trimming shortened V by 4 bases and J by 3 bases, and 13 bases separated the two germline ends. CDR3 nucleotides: TGTGCCAGCAGCCGGGAGCTAGGGGGCTACGAGCAGTACTTC. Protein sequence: CASSRELGGYEQYF.

The CDR3 DNA follows: TGTGCCAGCAGCCAAGATGGGGAGGCGATACCCTACAATGAGCAGTTCTTC. Translated: CASSQDGEAIPYNEQFF. The J gene is TRBJ2-1, the V gene TRBV4-2, with D tentatively TRBD2 (6 bases). There are 17 residues in the CDR3. V dropped 0 bases and J dropped 2 bases, with 14 bases sitting between them. The germline CDR1 and CDR2 sequences are LGHNA and YNFKEQ.

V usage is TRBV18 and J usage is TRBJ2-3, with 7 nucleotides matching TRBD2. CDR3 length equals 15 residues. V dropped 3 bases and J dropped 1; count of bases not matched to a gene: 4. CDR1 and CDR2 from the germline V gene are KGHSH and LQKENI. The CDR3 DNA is TGTGCCAGCTCACCTATGGGAGGGGGCACAGATACGCAGTATTTT. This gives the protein CASSPMGGGTDTQYF.

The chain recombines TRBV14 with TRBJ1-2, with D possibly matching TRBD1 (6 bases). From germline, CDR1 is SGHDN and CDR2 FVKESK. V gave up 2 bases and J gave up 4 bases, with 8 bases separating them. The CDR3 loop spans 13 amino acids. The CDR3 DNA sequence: TGTGCCAGCAGCCAAACGACAGGCTATGGCTACACCTTC. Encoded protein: CASSQTTGYGYTF.

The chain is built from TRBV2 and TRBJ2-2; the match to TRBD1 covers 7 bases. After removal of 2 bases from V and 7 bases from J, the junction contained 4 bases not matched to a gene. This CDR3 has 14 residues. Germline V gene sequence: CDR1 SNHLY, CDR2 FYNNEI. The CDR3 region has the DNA TGTGCCAGCAGTGAAAGGGACAGAGGCGGGGAGCTGTTTTTT. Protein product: CASSERDRGGELFF.

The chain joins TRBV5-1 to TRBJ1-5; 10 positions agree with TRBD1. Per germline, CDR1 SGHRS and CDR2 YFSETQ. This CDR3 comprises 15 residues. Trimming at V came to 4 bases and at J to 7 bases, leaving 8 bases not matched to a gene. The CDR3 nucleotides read TGCGCCAGCAGCCTGGGACAGGGGAGGGGACAGCCCCAGCATTTT. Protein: CASSLGQGRGQPQHF.

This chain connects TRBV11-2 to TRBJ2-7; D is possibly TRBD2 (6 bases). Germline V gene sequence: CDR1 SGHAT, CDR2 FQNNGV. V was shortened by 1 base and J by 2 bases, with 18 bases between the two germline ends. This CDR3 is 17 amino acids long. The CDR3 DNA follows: TGTGCCAGCAGCTTAGGGACGGGAGACCCACAAACCTACGAGCAGTACTTC. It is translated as CASSLGTGDPQTYEQYF.

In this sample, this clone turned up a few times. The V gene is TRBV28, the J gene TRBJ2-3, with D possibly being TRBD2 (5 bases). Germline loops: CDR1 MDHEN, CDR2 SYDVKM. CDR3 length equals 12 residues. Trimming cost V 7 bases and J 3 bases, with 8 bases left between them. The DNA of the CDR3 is TGTGCCAGCATGCGGGCTACAGATACGCAGTATTTT. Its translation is CASMRATDTQYF.

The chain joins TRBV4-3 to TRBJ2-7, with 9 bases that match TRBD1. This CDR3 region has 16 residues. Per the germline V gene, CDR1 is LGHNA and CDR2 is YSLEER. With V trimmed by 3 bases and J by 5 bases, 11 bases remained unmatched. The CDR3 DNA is TGCGCCAGCAGCCATGAACCGGGACAGGGAATAAACGAGCAGTACTTC. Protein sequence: CASSHEPGQGINEQYF.

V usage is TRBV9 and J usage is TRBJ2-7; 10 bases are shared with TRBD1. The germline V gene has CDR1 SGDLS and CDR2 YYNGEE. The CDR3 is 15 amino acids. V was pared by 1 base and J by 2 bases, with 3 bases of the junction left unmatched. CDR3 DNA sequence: TGTGCCAGCAGCGTATGGGGGACAGGGGCCTACGAGCAGTACTTC. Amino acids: CASSVWGTGAYEQYF.

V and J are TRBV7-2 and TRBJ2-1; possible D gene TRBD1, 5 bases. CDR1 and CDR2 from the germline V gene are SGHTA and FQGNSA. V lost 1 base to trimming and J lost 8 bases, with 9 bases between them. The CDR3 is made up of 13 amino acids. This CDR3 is CASSLVSRDEQFF. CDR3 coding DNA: TGTGCCAGCAGCTTAGTGAGCAGGGATGAGCAGTTCTTC.

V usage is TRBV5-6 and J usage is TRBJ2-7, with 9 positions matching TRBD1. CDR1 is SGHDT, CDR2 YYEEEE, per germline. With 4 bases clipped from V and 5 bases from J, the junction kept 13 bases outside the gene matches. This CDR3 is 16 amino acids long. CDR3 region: CASSHGTGMLVNEQYF. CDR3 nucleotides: TGTGCCAGCAGCCACGGGACAGGGATGTTGGTGAACGAGCAGTACTTC.

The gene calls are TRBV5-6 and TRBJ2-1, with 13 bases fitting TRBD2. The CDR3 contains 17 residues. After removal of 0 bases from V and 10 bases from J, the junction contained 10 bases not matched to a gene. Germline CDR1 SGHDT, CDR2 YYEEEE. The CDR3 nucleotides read TGTGCCAGCAGCTTGGCCTTGGGACTAGCGGGGTGGGGGGAGCAGTTCTTC. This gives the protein CASSLALGLAGWGEQFF.

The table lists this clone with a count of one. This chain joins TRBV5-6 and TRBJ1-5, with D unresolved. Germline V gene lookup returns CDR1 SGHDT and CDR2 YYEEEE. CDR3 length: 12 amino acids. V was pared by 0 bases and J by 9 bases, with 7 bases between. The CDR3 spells CASSLGARPQHF. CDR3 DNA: TGTGCCAGCAGCTTGGGGGCCCGGCCCCAGCATTTT.

In nucleotides, the CDR3 is TGTGCCAGCTCAAAAATAGATCAAGAGACCCAGTACTTC. Protein: CASSKIDQETQYF. The chain recombines TRBV18 with TRBJ2-5; D is undetermined. The CDR3 has 13 amino acids. V shed 5 bases and J shed 2 bases, with 9 bases lying between them. Looked up from germline, CDR1 is KGHSH and CDR2 is LQKENI.

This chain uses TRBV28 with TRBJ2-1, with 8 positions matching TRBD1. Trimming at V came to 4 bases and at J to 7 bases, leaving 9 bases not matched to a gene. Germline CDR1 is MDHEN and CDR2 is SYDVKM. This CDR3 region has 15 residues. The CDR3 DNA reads TGTGCCAGCAGTTCTCCAGGACAGGGAGAGAATGAGCAGTTCTTC. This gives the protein CASSSPGQGENEQFF.

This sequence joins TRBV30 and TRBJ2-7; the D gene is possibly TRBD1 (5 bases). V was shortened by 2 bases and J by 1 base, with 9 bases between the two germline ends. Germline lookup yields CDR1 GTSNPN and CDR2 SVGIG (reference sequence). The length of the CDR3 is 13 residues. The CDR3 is CAWSPTGSYEQYF. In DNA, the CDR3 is TGTGCCTGGAGTCCAACAGGATCCTACGAGCAGTACTTC.

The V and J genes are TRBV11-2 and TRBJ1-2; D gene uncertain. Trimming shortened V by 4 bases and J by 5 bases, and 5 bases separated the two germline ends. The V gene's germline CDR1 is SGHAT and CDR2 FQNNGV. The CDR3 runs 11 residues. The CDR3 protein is CASSSGYGYTF. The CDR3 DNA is TGTGCCAGCAGCTCAGGATATGGCTACACCTTC.